This TCR beta chain was sequenced during a study of shared clonotypes between healthy human individuals. Overall study findings and caveats: Generally, naive subsets came out with larger estimated richness than memory subsets. With few donors, the genetic and exposure-history diversity represented was limited.

About this clone: Antigen specificity is unknown.

The authors distributed each subset's genomic DNA evenly over several immunoSEQ plates. Original handling: Sequence data from immunoSEQ were junction-only and lacked quality scores; consequently, filtering differed. Libraries were prepared by immunoSEQ multiplex PCR; TCRdb keeps only in-frame clonotypes and omits some of them. The D gene and trimming were derived from the DNA, and the V and J assignments and clone size from that table. Altogether approximately 1,500,000 clones are present, approximately 98% being singletons, with the ten largest covering about 0.45%. CDR3 size: 20 residues. From germline, CDR1 is MNHEY and CDR2 SMNVEV (reference sequence). With V trimmed by 0 bases and J by 2 bases, 17 bases remained unmatched.

This clonotype originated in a man aged 25-40 years in good health. Sequenced sample: naive CD4+ T cells sorted from blood. Subset: CD45RA+ positively selected. J is TRBJ2-7 and V is TRBV27, with TRBD1 matching over 9 bases. CDR3: CASSLSPRDRVAASTYEQYF. For the CDR3, the DNA is TGTGCCAGCAGTTTATCGCCCCGGGACAGGGTCGCTGCCAGTACCTACGAGCAGTACTTC.